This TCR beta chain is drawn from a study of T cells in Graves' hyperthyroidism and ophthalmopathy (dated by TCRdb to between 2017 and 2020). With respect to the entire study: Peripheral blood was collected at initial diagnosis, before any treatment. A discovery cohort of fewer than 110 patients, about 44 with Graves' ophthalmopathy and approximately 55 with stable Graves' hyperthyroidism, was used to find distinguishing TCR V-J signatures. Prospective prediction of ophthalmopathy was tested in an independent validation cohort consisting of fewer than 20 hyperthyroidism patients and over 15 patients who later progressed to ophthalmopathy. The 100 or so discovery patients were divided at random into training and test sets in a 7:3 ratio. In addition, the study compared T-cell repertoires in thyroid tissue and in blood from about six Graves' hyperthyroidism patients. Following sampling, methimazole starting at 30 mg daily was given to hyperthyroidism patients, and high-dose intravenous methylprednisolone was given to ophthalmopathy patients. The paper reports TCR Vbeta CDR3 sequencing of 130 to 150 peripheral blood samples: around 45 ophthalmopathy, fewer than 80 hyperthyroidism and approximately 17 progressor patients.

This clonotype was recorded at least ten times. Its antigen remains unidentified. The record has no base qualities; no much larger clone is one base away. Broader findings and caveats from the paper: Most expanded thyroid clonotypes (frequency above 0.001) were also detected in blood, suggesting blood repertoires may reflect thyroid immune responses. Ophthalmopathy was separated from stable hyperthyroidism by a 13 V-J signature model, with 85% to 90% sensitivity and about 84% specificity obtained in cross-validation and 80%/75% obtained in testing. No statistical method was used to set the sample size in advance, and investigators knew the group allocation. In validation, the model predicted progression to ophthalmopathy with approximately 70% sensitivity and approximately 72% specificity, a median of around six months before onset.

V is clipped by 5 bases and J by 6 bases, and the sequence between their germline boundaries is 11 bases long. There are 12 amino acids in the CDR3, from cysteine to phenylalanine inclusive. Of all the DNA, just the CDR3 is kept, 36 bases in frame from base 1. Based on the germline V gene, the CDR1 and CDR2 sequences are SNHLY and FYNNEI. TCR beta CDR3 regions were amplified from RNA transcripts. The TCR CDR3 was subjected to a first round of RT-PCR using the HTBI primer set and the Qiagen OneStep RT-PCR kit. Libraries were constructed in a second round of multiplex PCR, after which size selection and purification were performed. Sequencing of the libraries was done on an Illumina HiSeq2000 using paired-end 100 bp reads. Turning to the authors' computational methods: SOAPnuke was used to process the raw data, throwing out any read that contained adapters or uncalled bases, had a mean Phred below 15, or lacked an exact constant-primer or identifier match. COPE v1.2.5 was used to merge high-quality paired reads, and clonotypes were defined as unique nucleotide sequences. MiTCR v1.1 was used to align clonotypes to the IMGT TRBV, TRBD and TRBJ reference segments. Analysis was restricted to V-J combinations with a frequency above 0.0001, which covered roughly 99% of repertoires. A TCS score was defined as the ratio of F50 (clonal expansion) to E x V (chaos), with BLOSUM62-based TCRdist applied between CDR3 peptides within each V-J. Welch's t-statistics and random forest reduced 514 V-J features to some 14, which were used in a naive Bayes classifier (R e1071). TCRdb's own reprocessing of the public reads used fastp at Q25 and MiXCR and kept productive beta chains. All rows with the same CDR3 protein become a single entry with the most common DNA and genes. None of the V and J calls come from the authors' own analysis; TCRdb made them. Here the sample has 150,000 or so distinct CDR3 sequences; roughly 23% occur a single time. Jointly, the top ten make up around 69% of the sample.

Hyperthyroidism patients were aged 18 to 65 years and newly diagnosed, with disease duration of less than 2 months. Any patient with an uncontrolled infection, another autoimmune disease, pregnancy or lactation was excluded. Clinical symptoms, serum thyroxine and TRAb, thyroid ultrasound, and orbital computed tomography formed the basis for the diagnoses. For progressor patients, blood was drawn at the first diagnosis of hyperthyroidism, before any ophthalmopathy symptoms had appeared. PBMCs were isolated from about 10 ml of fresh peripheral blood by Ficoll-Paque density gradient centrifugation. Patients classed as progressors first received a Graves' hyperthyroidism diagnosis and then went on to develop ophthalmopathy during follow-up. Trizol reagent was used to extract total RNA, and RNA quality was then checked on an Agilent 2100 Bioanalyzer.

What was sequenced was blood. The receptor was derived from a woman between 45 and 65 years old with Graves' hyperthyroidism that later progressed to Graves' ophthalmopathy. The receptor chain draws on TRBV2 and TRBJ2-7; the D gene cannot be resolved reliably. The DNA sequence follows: TGTGCCAGCAGTCGGTCCTTGGCCGAGCAGTACTTC. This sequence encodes CASSRSLAEQYF. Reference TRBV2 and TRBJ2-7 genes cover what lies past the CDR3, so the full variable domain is EPEVTQTPSHQVTQMGQEVILRCVPISNHLYFYWYRQILGQKVEFLVSFYNNEISEKSEIFDDQFSVERPDGSNFTLKIRSTKLEDSAMYFCASSRSLAEQYFGPGTRLTVT.